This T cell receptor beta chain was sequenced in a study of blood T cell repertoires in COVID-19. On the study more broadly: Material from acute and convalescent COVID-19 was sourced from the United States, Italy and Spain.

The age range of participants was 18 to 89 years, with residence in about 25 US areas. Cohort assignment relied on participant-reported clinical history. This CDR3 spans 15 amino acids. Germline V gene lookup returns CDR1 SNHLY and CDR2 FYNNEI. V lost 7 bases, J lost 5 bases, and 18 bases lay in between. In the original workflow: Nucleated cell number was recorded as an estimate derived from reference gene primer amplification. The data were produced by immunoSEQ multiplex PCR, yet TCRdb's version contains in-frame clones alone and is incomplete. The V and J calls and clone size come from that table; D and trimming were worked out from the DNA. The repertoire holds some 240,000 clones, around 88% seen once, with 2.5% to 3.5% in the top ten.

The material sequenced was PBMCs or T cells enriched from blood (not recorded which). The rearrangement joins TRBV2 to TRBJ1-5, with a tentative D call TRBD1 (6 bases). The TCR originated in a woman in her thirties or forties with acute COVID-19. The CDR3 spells CASNFVAGVDQPQHF. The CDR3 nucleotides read TGTGCCAGCAATTTCGTCGCAGGGGTAGATCAGCCCCAGCATTTT.